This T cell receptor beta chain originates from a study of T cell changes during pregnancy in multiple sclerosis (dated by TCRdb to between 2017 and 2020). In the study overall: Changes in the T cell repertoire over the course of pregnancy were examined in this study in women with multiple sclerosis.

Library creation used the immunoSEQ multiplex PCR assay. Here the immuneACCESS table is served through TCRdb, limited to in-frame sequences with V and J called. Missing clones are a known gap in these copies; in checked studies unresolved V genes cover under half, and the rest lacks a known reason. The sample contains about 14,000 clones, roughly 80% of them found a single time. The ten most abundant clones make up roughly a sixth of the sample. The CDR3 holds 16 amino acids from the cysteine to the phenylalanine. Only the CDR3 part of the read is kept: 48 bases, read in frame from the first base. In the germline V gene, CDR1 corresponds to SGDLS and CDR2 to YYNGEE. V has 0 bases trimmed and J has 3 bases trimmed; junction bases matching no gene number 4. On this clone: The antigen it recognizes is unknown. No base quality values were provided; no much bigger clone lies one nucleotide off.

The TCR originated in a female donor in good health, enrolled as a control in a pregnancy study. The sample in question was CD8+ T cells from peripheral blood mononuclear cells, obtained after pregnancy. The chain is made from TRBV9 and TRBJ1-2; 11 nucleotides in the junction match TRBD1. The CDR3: CASSVDRTGGYYGYTF. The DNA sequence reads TGTGCCAGCAGCGTAGACAGGACAGGGGGCTACTATGGCTACACCTTC.